The entry below describes one T cell receptor (beta chain). The antigen is not known. Whether given at about 4 or about 12 weeks, second doses were pooled. V trimming: 2 bases; J trimming: 3 bases; junction bases outside the gene matches: 3. Germline V gene lookup returns CDR1 LNHDA and CDR2 SQIVND (reference sequence). CDR3 length: 15 amino acids. This record belongs to a study of T cell responses to AZD1222 COVID-19 vaccine. Study results and caveats: Close to half of spike-specific TCRs reportedly recognize unmutated variant regions. Baseline seropositives among AZD1222 recipients totaled only 5 to 7.

Here immunoSEQ multiplex PCR was the method, and the copy in TCRdb shows in-frame clones only, minus some. The repertoire consists of roughly 120,000 clones, with roughly 91% occurring once and the leading ten covering around 5.1%. Sequenced here: peripheral blood, sampled 28 days after the second AZD1222 dose. This receptor was identified in an adult who received the AZD1222 COVID-19 vaccine. This rearrangement joins TRBV19 to TRBJ2-2; 7 nucleotides match TRBD2. The CDR3 DNA reads TGTGCCAGTAGTATAATCGGGGGGTACACCGGGGAGCTGTTTTTT. Translated: CASSIIGGYTGELFF.